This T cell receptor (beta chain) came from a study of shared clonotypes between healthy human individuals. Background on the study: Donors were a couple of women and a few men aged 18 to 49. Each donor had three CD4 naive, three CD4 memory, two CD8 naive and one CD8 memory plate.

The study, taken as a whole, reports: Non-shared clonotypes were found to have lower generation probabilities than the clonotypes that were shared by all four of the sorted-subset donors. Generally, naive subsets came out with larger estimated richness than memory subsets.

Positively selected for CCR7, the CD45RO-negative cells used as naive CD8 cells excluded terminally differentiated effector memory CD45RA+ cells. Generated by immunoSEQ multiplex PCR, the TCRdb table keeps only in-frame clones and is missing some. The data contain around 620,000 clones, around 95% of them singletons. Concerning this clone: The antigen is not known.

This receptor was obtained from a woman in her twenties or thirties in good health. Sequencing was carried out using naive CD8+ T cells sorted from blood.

CDR3 nucleotide sequence: TGTGCCAGCAGCCTGAACCAGAGGGCAGGGAACACTGAAGCTTTCTTT. Its protein product is CASSLNQRAGNTEAFF. The chain joins TRBV27 to TRBJ1-1; D is undetermined. CDR3 length equals 16 residues. V lost 6 bases to trimming and J lost 1 base, with 18 bases between them. From germline, CDR1 is MNHEY and CDR2 SMNVEV (reference sequence).